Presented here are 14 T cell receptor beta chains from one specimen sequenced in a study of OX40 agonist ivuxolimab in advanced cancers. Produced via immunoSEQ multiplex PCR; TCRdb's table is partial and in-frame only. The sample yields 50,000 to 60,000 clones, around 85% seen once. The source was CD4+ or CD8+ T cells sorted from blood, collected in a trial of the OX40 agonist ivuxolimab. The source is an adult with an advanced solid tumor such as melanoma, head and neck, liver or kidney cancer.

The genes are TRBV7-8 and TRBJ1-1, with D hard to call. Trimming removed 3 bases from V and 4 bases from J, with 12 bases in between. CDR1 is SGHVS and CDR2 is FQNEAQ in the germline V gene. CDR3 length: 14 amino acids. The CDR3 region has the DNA TGTGCCAGCAGCTTCAGTCTCAGATCCACTGAAGCTTTCTTT. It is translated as CASSFSLRSTEAFF. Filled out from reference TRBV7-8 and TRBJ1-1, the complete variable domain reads GAGVSQSPRYKVAKRGQDVALRCDPISGHVSLFWYQQALGQGPEFLTYFQNEAQLDKSGLPSDRFFAERPEGSVSTLKIQRTQQEDSAVYLCASSFSLRSTEAFFGQGTRLTVV.

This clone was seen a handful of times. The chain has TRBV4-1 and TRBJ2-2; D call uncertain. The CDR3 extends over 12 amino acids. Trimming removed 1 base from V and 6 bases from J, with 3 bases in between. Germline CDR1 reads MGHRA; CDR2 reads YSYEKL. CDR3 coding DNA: TGCGCCAGCAGCCAAGGGCCCGGGGAGCTGTTTTTT. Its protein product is CASSQGPGELFF.

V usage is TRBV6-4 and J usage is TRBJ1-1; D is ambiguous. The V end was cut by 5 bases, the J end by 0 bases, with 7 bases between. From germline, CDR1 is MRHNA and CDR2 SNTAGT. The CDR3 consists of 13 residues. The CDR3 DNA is TGTGCCAGCAGTCCAGAAATGAACACTGAAGCTTTCTTT. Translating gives CASSPEMNTEAFF.

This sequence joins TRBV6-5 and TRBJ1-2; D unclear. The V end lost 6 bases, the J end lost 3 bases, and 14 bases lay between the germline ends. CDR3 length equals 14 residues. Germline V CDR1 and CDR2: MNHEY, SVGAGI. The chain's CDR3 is CASSYVGRDYGYTF. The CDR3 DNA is TGTGCCAGCAGCTACGTGGGGAGGGACTATGGCTACACCTTC.

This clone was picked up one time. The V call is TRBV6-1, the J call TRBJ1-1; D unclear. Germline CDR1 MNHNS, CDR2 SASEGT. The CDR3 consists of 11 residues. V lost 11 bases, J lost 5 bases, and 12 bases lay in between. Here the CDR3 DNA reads TGTGCCGGCGGCATCAGAACTGAAGCTTTCTTT. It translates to CAGGIRTEAFF.

The CDR3 reads CASSAGGRDMGYGYTF. Written as DNA, the CDR3 is TGCGCCAGCAGTGCCGGGGGCAGAGATATGGGCTATGGCTACACCTTC. The chain recombines TRBV5-1 with TRBJ1-2; a possible D gene is TRBD1 (6 bases). Germline V gives CDR1 SGHRS, CDR2 YFSETQ. The CDR3 consists of 16 residues. Trimming shortened V by 5 bases and J by 4 bases, and 21 bases separated the two germline ends.

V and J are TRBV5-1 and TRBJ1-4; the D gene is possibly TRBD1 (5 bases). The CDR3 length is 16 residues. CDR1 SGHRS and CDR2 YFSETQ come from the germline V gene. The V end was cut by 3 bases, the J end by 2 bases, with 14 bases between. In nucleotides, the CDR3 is TGCGCCAGCAGCTGGGACCCCTCGGTCACTAATGAAAAACTGTTTTTT. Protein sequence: CASSWDPSVTNEKLFF.

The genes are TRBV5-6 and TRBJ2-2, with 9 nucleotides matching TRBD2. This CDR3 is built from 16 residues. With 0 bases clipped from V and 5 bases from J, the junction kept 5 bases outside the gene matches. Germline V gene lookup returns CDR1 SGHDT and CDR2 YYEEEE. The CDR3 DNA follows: TGTGCCAGCAGCTTGGCCGGGACTAGCCGGACCGGGGAGCTGTTTTTT. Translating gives CASSLAGTSRTGELFF.

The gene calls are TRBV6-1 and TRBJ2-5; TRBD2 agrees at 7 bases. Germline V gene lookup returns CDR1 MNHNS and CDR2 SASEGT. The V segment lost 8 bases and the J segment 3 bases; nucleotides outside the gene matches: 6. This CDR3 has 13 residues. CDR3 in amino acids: CASRPRGEETQYF. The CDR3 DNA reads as TGTGCCAGCCGCCCCCGGGGGGAAGAGACCCAGTACTTC.

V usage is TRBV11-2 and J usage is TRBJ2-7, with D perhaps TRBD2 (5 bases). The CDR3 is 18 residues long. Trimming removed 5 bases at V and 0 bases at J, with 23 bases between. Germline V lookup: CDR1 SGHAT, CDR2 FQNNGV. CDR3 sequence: CASSDLVGERTLSYEQYF. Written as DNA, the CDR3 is TGTGCCAGCAGCGACCTGGTGGGAGAGAGAACCCTCTCCTACGAGCAGTACTTC.

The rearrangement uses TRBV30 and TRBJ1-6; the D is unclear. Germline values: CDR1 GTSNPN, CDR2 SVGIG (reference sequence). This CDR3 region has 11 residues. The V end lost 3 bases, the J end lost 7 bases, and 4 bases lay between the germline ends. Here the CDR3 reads CAWSENSPLHF. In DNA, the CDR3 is TGTGCCTGGAGCGAGAATTCACCCCTCCACTTT.

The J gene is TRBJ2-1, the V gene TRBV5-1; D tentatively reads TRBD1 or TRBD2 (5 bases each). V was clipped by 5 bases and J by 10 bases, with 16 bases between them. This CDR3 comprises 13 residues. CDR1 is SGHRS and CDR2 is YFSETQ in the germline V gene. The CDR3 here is CASRGERPGEQFF. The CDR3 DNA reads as TGCGCCAGCAGGGGGGAAAGACCTGGAGAGCAGTTCTTC.

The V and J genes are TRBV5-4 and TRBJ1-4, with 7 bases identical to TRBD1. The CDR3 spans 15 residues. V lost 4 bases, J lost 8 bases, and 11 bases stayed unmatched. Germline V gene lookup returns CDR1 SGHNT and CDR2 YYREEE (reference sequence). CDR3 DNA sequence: TGTGCCAGCAGCCATTCAGACAGGGTTAGAGAAAAACTGTTTTTT. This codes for CASSHSDRVREKLFF.

Written as DNA, the CDR3 is TGTGCCAGCAGCTTAAAGGACGGAGCCGTCTACGAGCAGTACTTC. It translates to CASSLKDGAVYEQYF. V gene TRBV7-9 combines with J gene TRBJ2-7; D not resolved. The CDR3 extends over 15 amino acids. CDR1 and CDR2 from the germline V gene are SEHNR and FQNEAQ (reference sequence). Trimming took off 2 bases at V and 3 bases at J, with 14 bases between the two ends.